The next 16 T cell receptor beta chains were all read from a single sample in a study of blood T cell repertoires in COVID-19. Assay used: immunoSEQ multiplex PCR; TCRdb lists only in-frame clones, some missing. In the table there are tens of thousands of clones, 87% of which are singletons. Sequenced: peripheral blood. These receptors originate from a woman between 50 and 59 years old with active or convalescent COVID-19.

The V call is TRBV4-3, the J call TRBJ2-2; 7 positions match TRBD1. Germline CDR1 reads LGHNA; CDR2 reads YSLEER. With 2 bases clipped from V and 5 bases from J, the junction kept 8 bases outside the gene matches. This CDR3 comprises 16 residues. DNA for the CDR3: TGCGCCAGCAGCCAAACCATCGACAGGGCAACCGGGGAGCTGTTTTTT. Translation: CASSQTIDRATGELFF.

This chain links TRBV3-1 (or the pseudogene TRBV3-2) with TRBJ2-3; TRBD2 might be the D (6 bases). The CDR3 length is 17 residues. Germline V gene lookup returns CDR1 LGHDT and CDR2 YNNKEL (reference sequence). V was cut by 1 base and J by 3 bases, with 17 bases left in between. DNA of the CDR3: TGTGCCAGCAGCCAAGGAAGACTAGTTTCGGGGACAGATACGCAGTATTTT. This sequence encodes CASSQGRLVSGTDTQYF.

The rearrangement links TRBV12-3 or TRBV12-4 to TRBJ1-2, with D possibly matching TRBD1 (5 bases). The length of the CDR3 is 11 residues. The V and J ends lost 6 bases and 8 bases respectively, with 10 bases between them. The DNA of the CDR3 is TGTGCCAGCAGGGAGCGGGGCGGCTACACCTTC. Its translation is CASRERGGYTF.

The table lists this clone with a count of one. The chain couples TRBV11-1 to TRBJ1-2; the match to TRBD1 covers 7 bases. In germline, CDR1 is SGHAT, CDR2 FQDESV (reference sequence). The CDR3 is made up of 13 amino acids. V shed 4 bases, J shed 8 bases, and the junction held 7 bases outside the gene matches. Here the CDR3 DNA reads TGTGCCAGCAGCTCGACAGGGTCGGGGGGCTACACCTTC. The encoded protein is CASSSTGSGGYTF.

The CDR3 bases are TGTGCCAGCAGCCGGGGGGGCAGGGGTAGTGAAAAACTGTTTTTT. The encoded protein is CASSRGGRGSEKLFF. The genes are TRBV7-6 and TRBJ1-4; possible D gene TRBD1, 6 bases. The CDR3 has 15 amino acids. The ends were cut back, 5 bases at V and 7 bases at J, with 17 bases in the middle. The V gene's germline CDR1 is SGHVS and CDR2 FNYEAQ.

The chain employs TRBV5-6 and TRBJ1-2; D is unclear. CDR3 length equals 15 residues. Germline V gives CDR1 SGHDT, CDR2 YYEEEE. Trimming shortened V by 1 base and J by 6 bases, and 16 bases separated the two germline ends. In DNA, the CDR3 is TGTGCCAGCAGCTTGTACCGAGGAGGTTTGGATGGCTACACCTTC. Amino acid sequence: CASSLYRGGLDGYTF.

The chain recombines TRBV19 with TRBJ2-7; 8 nucleotides align to TRBD2. Per germline, CDR1 LNHDA and CDR2 SQIVND (reference sequence). V trimming: 8 bases; J trimming: 4 bases; junction bases outside the gene matches: 10. There are 14 residues in the CDR3. CDR3 amino acids: CASSLSGGSYEQYF. CDR3 coding DNA: TGTGCCAGTTCTTTAAGCGGGGGAAGTTACGAGCAGTACTTC.

The V gene is TRBV18, the J gene TRBJ2-5; no firm D call. Trimming removed 4 bases from V and 0 bases from J, with 9 bases in between. The CDR3 spans 14 residues. Germline values: CDR1 KGHSH, CDR2 LQKENI. The CDR3 DNA follows: TGTGCCAGCTCACTTTGGCAAAACCAAGAGACCCAGTACTTC. Its protein is CASSLWQNQETQYF.

About this clone itself: This CDR3 is also generated by other DNA sequences in the sample. The gene calls are TRBV7-2 and TRBJ2-7; D possibly corresponds to TRBD1 (6 bases). Germline CDR1 reads SGHTA; CDR2 reads FQGNSA. The CDR3 contains 12 residues. V was clipped by 5 bases and J by 4 bases, with 9 bases between them. CDR3 nucleotides: TGTGCCAGCAGCCTACAGGGTTACGAGCAGTACTTC. It codes for CASSLQGYEQYF.

The V and J genes are TRBV6-5 and TRBJ1-2, with 7 bases matching TRBD1. The CDR3 totals 13 residues. V shed 7 bases, J shed 8 bases, and the junction held 10 bases outside the gene matches. Germline loops: CDR1 MNHEY, CDR2 SVGAGI. In DNA form, the CDR3 reads TGTGCCAGCACTCTCGGACAGGCCTGGGGCTACACCTTC. Translated, it gives CASTLGQAWGYTF.

The CDR3 region is CASSTGLYSNQPQHF. In nucleotides, the CDR3 is TGTGCCAGCAGCACTGGACTGTATAGCAATCAGCCCCAGCATTTT. The chain uses TRBV7-2 and TRBJ1-5; no reliable D call. Germline V lookup: CDR1 SGHTA, CDR2 FQGNSA. The germline V and J ends were trimmed by 5 bases and 0 bases, with 11 bases remaining between them. The CDR3 runs 15 residues.

The V call is TRBV4-2, the J call TRBJ2-3; no clear D. The germline CDR1 and CDR2 sequences are LGHNA and YNFKEQ. This CDR3 comprises 14 residues. V gave up 1 base and J gave up 3 bases, with 8 bases separating them. For the CDR3, the DNA is TGTGCCAGCAGCCAAGGGAGTACAACAGATACGCAGTATTTT. Encoded protein: CASSQGSTTDTQYF.

The CDR3 here is CASSAFGTGNTEAFF. CDR3 DNA sequence: TGTGCCAGCAGCGCCTTTGGGACAGGGAACACTGAAGCTTTCTTT. The chain has TRBV7-3 and TRBJ1-1, with TRBD1 matching over 8 bases. V was pared by 5 bases and J by 1 base, with 6 bases of the junction left unmatched. This CDR3 region has 15 residues. Germline CDR1 reads SGHTA; CDR2 reads FQGTGA.

This clone appeared a few times. The gene calls are TRBV7-9 and TRBJ1-6; 8 bases line up with TRBD1. The CDR3 loop spans 14 amino acids. Per germline, CDR1 SEHNR and CDR2 FQNEAQ (reference sequence). Losses at the gene ends were 5 bases for V and 8 bases for J; bases not matched to a gene: 5. CDR3 protein: CASSPGQGYSPLHF. The CDR3 DNA is TGTGCCAGCAGCCCAGGACAGGGCTATTCACCCCTCCACTTT.

The V call is TRBV7-2, the J call TRBJ2-5; 8 nucleotides agree with TRBD1. Losses at the gene ends were 7 bases for V and 4 bases for J; bases not matched to a gene: 5. The CDR3 is 13 amino acids. Per the germline V gene, CDR1 is SGHTA and CDR2 is FQGNSA. CDR3 amino acids: CASTWDRRETQYF. The DNA for the CDR3 is TGTGCCAGCACCTGGGACAGGAGAGAGACCCAGTACTTC.

Only a few counts were recorded for this clone. V gene TRBV6-2 or TRBV6-3 combines with J gene TRBJ1-5, with TRBD1 identical over 8 bases. The CDR3 covers 19 residues. The germline CDR1 and CDR2 sequences are MNHEY and SVGEGT. Trimming cost V 5 bases and J 0 bases; bases outside gene matches: 15. The CDR3 DNA reads as TGTGCCAGCAGTGGGGGACAGGTGAACCGCTACTATAGCAATCAGCCCCAGCATTTT. Translation: CASSGGQVNRYYSNQPQHF.